The 2 T cell receptor beta chains listed next were all sequenced from one sample in a study of regulatory T cells. Their antigens remain unidentified. The primer mix had 52 TRBV and 13 TRBJ primers. Using immunoSEQ multiplex PCR, the repertoire was profiled, and TCRdb retains in-frame clones only, with some absent. The sample has approximately 31,000 clones; 93% are singletons. Regarding the study as a whole: In CD3G-deficient patients, conventional CD4+ T cells were enriched for hydrophobic CDR3 residues at positions 6 and 7.

Sample: conventional CD4+ T cells sorted from blood. The receptor set was obtained from a child aged 2 to 15 with CD3G deficiency.

This clone showed up just once. The CDR3 region has the DNA TGTGCCAGCCGTAGCGGGAGTCGGACCTACGAGCAGTACTTC. Translated: CASRSGSRTYEQYF. This rearrangement joins TRBV6-6 to TRBJ2-7; 9 positions match TRBD2. The CDR3 sequence is 14 residues long. Germline lookup yields CDR1 MNHNY and CDR2 SVGAGI (reference sequence). Trimming removed 8 bases from V and 2 bases from J; junction bases left unmatched: 7.

This clone was counted a single time. The chain has TRBV28 and TRBJ1-1; D is uncertain. Trimming took 3 bases from V and 1 from J, leaving 12 bases between them. The CDR3 length is 15 residues. The germline CDR1 and CDR2 sequences are MDHEN and SYDVKM. As DNA, the CDR3 is TGTGCCAGCAGTTTCTTAGGAAGAAAGAACACTGAAGCTTTCTTT. It is translated as CASSFLGRKNTEAFF. The whole variable domain, remainder taken from reference TRBV28 and TRBJ1-1, is DVKVTQSSRYLVKRTGEKVFLECVQDMDHENMFWYRQDPGLGLRLIYFSYDVKMKEKGDIPEGYSVSREKKERFSLILESASTNQTSMYLCASSFLGRKNTEAFFGQGTRLTVV.